The rows below give T cell receptor beta chains drawn from one sample of a study of shared clonotypes between healthy human individuals. TCRdb keeps only in-frame clones here, not all; method: immunoSEQ multiplex PCR. The sample has approximately 2.5 million clones; 90% to 95% are singletons. Sequenced material: naive CD4+ T cells sorted from blood. The receptors were gathered from a man aged 18 to 30 in good health. Each CDR3 is given with its conserved first and last residue. Each record gives: CDR3 DNA, CDR3 protein, V gene, J gene, CDR3 length, clone size, D gene. A D gene is named only where the DNA matches it firmly. The size field is filled for only some rows; it gives once, few, many or a size class.

TGTGCCAGCAGTGAAGTAGGGACAGAGCTATACGAGCAGTACTTC,CASSEVGTELYEQYF,TRBV2,TRBJ2-7,15,NA,TRBD1
TGTGCCAGTAGTGCCTCAGGGGGCTCCTATGGCTACACCTTC,CASSASGGSYGYTF,TRBV19,TRBJ1-2,14,once,TRBD1
TGTGCCAGCAGTTGGACAGGCCAGGACGAGCAGTACTTC,CASSWTGQDEQYF,TRBV6-6,TRBJ2-7,13,NA,TRBD1
TGTGCCAGCAGGAGAGGAGATACGCAGTATTTT,CASRRGDTQYF,TRBV6-5,TRBJ2-3,11,NA,NA
TGTGCCAGCAGTTTTATCAGGGTATTGAACACTGAAGCTTTCTTT,CASSFIRVLNTEAFF,TRBV28,TRBJ1-1,15,NA,NA
TGTGCCACCAGCGCATGGGTGGGAGGGTCTGAGACCCAGTACTTC,CATSAWVGGSETQYF,TRBV15,TRBJ2-5,15,NA,TRBD2
TGCGCCAGCAGTGAGTCCACGACTAGCGGGGGGGCCTACGAGCAGTACTTC,CASSESTTSGGAYEQYF,TRBV10-1,TRBJ2-7,17,NA,TRBD2
TGTGCCAGCAGCCCCCATGCCAGTAGCACAGATACGCAGTATTTT,CASSPHASSTDTQYF,TRBV7-2,TRBJ2-3,15,NA,NA
TGTGCCAGCAGACGCCTTCCGGGTACAGGGATGAACACTGAAGCTTTCTTT,CASRRLPGTGMNTEAFF,TRBV28,TRBJ1-1,17,NA,NA
TGTGCCAGCAGCTTGGGACTAGCGGGAGCGTACACCGGGGAGCTGTTTTTT,CASSLGLAGAYTGELFF,TRBV11-2,TRBJ2-2,17,NA,TRBD2
TGTGCCAGCAAGTATTCTACCGCGCGCACAGATACGCAGTATTTT,CASKYSTARTDTQYF,TRBV6-1,TRBJ2-3,15,once,NA
TGTGCCAGCAGCTTACCCGGAGCAACCACTAGCGGGGGGGCGAAAGATACGCAGTATTTT,CASSLPGATTSGGAKDTQYF,TRBV7-3,TRBJ2-3,20,NA,TRBD2
TGTGCCAGCAGGGGACAGGGAGCTAATGAAAAACTGTTTTTT,CASRGQGANEKLFF,TRBV6-5,TRBJ1-4,14,NA,TRBD1
TGTGCCAGCAGCTCCGAAGGGGGGACCTCCTACGAGCAGTACTTC,CASSSEGGTSYEQYF,TRBV7-2,TRBJ2-7,15,NA,NA
TGTGCCAGCAGCTTTGGCGGGGGGGCCCTACGTGAGCAGTTCTTC,CASSFGGGALREQFF,TRBV7-6,TRBJ2-1,15,NA,TRBD2
TGTGCCAGCAGCCCAGTTGGGCGTTCCTACGAGCAGTACTTC,CASSPVGRSYEQYF,TRBV7-9,TRBJ2-7,14,NA,NA
TGCGCCAGCAGCTTGGTCTGGGCAGACCTCTCCTACGAGCAGTACTTC,CASSLVWADLSYEQYF,TRBV5-1,TRBJ2-7,16,NA,NA